One sample yielded the 22 T cell receptor beta chains listed below, sequenced in a study of glioma-infiltrating T cells. Amplification of TCR alpha and beta CDR3 regions from RNA used iRepertoire nested multiplex PCR. Using its own MiXCR run on the multiplex PCR reads, TCRdb lists one record per CDR3 protein. The sample records more than 300,000 distinct CDR3 sequences, 41% being singletons. The sequenced sample was glioma tissue, nonneoplastic brain tissue, or PBMCs (not recorded which). Source of these receptors: a human donor with low-grade glioma or glioblastoma, undergoing nonglioma brain surgery, or in good health (not recorded which).

This clonotype was observed many times. This chain connects TRBV28 to TRBJ2-1; no reliable D call. Germline CDR1 is MDHEN and CDR2 is SYDVKM. The germline V and J ends were trimmed by 4 bases and 6 bases, with 7 bases remaining between them. The CDR3 runs 12 residues. CDR3 nucleotide sequence: TGTGCCAGCAGTTCGGGCTTCAATGAGCAGTTCTTC. Protein: CASSSGFNEQFF.

The chain has TRBV28 and TRBJ1-5; tentatively, D is TRBD1 (5 bases). CDR3 size: 15 residues. V was trimmed by 11 bases and J by 5 bases, leaving 22 bases between them. Germline CDR1 and CDR2: MDHEN and SYDVKM. The CDR3 DNA is TGTGCCCCTATCTCTGGGGGGTTTTATGATCAGCCCCAGCATTTT. This codes for CAPISGGFYDQPQHF.

With regard to this clonotype: A much larger clone differs by one base, so this may be a read error. CDR3 loop: CASSQGDREAFF. The CDR3 DNA reads TGTGCCAGCAGCCAAGGAGACAGAGAAGCTTTCTTT. The chain couples TRBV28 to TRBJ1-1; tentatively, D is TRBD1 (5 bases). V was shortened by 6 bases and J by 8 bases, with 13 bases between the two germline ends. CDR3 size: 12 residues. Germline values: CDR1 MDHEN, CDR2 SYDVKM. The variable domain in full, with the rest retrieved from reference TRBV28 and TRBJ1-1, is DVKVTQSSRYLVKRTGEKVFLECVQDMDHENMFWYRQDPGLGLRLIYFSYDVKMKEKGDIPEGYSVSREKKERFSLILESASTNQTSMYLCASSQGDREAFFGQGTRLTVV.

This clonotype has a handful of counts. The chain combines TRBV7-9 with TRBJ2-7; the match to TRBD2 covers 10 bases. CDR1 and CDR2 (germline): SEHNR, FQNEAQ (reference sequence). The CDR3 runs to 15 residues. V lost 4 bases, J lost 3 bases, and 6 bases stayed unmatched. This chain's CDR3 is CASSSLIAGGYEQYF. The DNA for the CDR3 is TGTGCCAGCAGCTCCCTAATAGCGGGGGGCTACGAGCAGTACTTC.

A few counts support this clonotype. This chain joins TRBV7-2 and TRBJ2-7; perhaps TRBD2 as D (5 bases). Germline loops: CDR1 SGHTA, CDR2 FQGNSA. The CDR3 runs to 16 residues. The germline V and J ends were trimmed by 5 bases and 2 bases, with 19 bases remaining between them. CDR3 sequence reads: CASSPRPRTQTYEQYF. The CDR3 coding sequence is TGTGCCAGCAGCCCAAGACCCAGGACTCAAACCTACGAGCAGTACTTC.

This chain links TRBV25-1 with TRBJ2-7; weak D call: TRBD2 (5 bases). The V end lost 7 bases, the J end lost 4 bases, and 17 bases lay between the germline ends. Germline V CDR1 and CDR2: MGHDK, SYGVNS. This CDR3 comprises 14 residues. The CDR3 spells CASIREPTLYEQYF. CDR3 bases: TGTGCCAGCATCCGGGAACCGACCTTGTACGAGCAGTACTTC.

This chain uses TRBV5-4 with TRBJ2-3, with D possibly matching TRBD2 (5 bases). Per germline, CDR1 SGHNT and CDR2 YYREEE (reference sequence). Trimming took off 3 bases at V and 6 bases at J, with 17 bases between the two ends. This CDR3 spans 15 amino acids. CDR3 loop: CASSSLRGILDTQYF. CDR3 nucleotides: TGTGCCAGCAGCTCGCTACGGGGAATACTGGATACGCAGTATTTT. The full variable domain, in which reference TRBV5-4 and TRBJ2-3 provide the parts outside the CDR3, is ETGVTQSPTHLIKTRGQQVTLRCSSQSGHNTVSWYQQALGQGPQFIFQYYREEENGRGNFPPRFSGLQFPNYSSELNVNALELDDSALYLCASSSLRGILDTQYFGPGTRLTVL.

This clonotype appeared many times. In DNA, the CDR3 is TGCAGTGCCGTGCACAATGAGCAGTTCTTC. Its protein product is CSAVHNEQFF. The chain is built from TRBV20-1 and TRBJ2-1; D gene ambiguous. Germline CDR1 and CDR2: DFQATT and SNEGSKA (reference sequence). V gave up 6 bases and J gave up 5 bases, with 5 bases separating them. This CDR3 contains 10 residues.

This clonotype was picked up a small number of times. J is TRBJ2-3 and V is TRBV6-1; 14 bases map to TRBD2. Germline V lookup: CDR1 MNHNS, CDR2 SASEGT. J lost 3 bases, V lost 6 bases, and 14 bases had no gene match. The CDR3 length is 19 residues. The CDR3 protein is CASSPAPGLAGVGTDTQYF. CDR3 DNA: TGTGCCAGCAGCCCTGCCCCGGGACTAGCGGGAGTGGGGACAGATACGCAGTATTTT.

The chain employs TRBV19 and TRBJ1-2, with 8 bases identical to TRBD1. Germline V gene lookup returns CDR1 LNHDA and CDR2 SQIVND (reference sequence). The CDR3 runs 14 residues. The ends lost 1 base at V and 7 bases at J; junction bases unmatched: 5. CDR3 protein: CASSIADRGSGYTF. The CDR3 DNA follows: TGTGCCAGTAGTATAGCTGACAGGGGAAGTGGCTACACCTTC.

As for this clonotype: It may be a read error: a sequence one base away is much more abundant. The rearrangement links TRBV20-1 to TRBJ2-7; 7 bases map to TRBD2. The CDR3 spans 15 residues. The germline V gene has CDR1 DFQATT and CDR2 SNEGSKA (reference sequence). The V gene end was trimmed by 3 bases and the J gene end by 0 bases; junction bases not matched to a gene: 8. CDR3 DNA sequence: TGCAGTGCTAGCCGTTGCGGGAGTATCTCCTACGAGCAGTACTTC. Translation gives CSASRCGSISYEQYF.

This clonotype was observed a few times. CDR3 sequence: CARPLAGVGGVNEQFF. CDR3 sequence (DNA): TGCGCCAGGCCCCTAGCGGGAGTCGGGGGGGTCAATGAGCAGTTCTTC. The chain combines TRBV4-3 with TRBJ2-1; TRBD2 aligns across 10 bases. This CDR3 has 16 residues. The junction had 14 bases not matched to a gene; V was cut back by 9 bases and J by 6 bases. CDR1 and CDR2 (germline): LGHNA, YSLEER.

This clonotype was found a few times. This chain connects TRBV2 to TRBJ2-7; D perhaps matches TRBD2 (6 bases). Germline V gene lookup returns CDR1 SNHLY and CDR2 FYNNEI. CDR3 length: 12 residues. The V and J ends lost 6 bases and 3 bases respectively, with 9 bases between them. The CDR3: CASREGNYEQYF. CDR3 bases: TGTGCCAGCAGGGAGGGCAACTACGAGCAGTACTTC.

For this clonotype: One end of the junction does not line up with germline, which may come from a read error. The CDR3 DNA reads TGTGCCGGCAGTTATACAGGGCTCAGCGAGCAGTACTTC. Translating it yields CAGSYTGLSEQYF. The V and J genes are TRBV6-5 and TRBJ2-7, with D possibly matching TRBD1 (6 bases). The CDR3 has 13 amino acids. Germline assignment: CDR1 MNHEY and CDR2 SVGAGI.

A remark on this clonotype: A read error may account for a junction end that differs from germline. The V gene is TRBV6-2 or TRBV6-3, the J gene TRBJ2-1; weak D call: TRBD2 (6 bases). The CDR3 extends over 14 amino acids. CDR1 and CDR2 (germline): MNHEY, SVGEGT. The CDR3 nucleotides are TGTGCCGGCAGTGCGGGACCCTATTACAATGAGCAGTTCTTC. Translated: CAGSAGPYYNEQFF.

This sequence joins TRBV20-1 and TRBJ2-3; no clear D gene. The CDR3 consists of 12 residues. Looked up from germline, CDR1 is DFQATT and CDR2 is SNEGSKA (reference sequence). V lost 3 bases and J 4 bases, leaving 8 bases between the germline ends. CDR3 coding DNA: TGCAGTGCTAGGAGGCTCGCAGATACGCAGTATTTT. Protein: CSARRLADTQYF.

The V gene is TRBV19, the J gene TRBJ1-5; TRBD1 matches 7 bases. The junction had 8 bases not matched to a gene; V was cut back by 5 bases and J by 1 base. The CDR3 totals 16 residues. The germline CDR1 and CDR2 sequences are LNHDA and SQIVND (reference sequence). The CDR3 region is CASSGHRGGSNQPQHF. The CDR3 DNA sequence: TGTGCCAGTAGTGGGCACAGGGGAGGAAGCAATCAGCCCCAGCATTTT.

Remarks on this clonotype: Given a much more abundant clone one base away, this may be a read error. The chain is built from TRBV7-9 and TRBJ1-1, with D unresolved. V lost 5 bases to trimming and J lost 1 base, with 11 bases between them. CDR3 length: 14 amino acids. Germline V CDR1 and CDR2: SEHNR, FQNEAQ (reference sequence). The CDR3 DNA sequence: TGTGCCAGCAGCGGACTTAACGCGAACACTGAAGCTTTCTTT. Amino acids: CASSGLNANTEAFF.

The rearrangement joins TRBV7-6 to TRBJ2-7; D is perhaps TRBD2 (6 bases). This CDR3 is built from 15 residues. The V gene's germline CDR1 is SGHVS and CDR2 FNYEAQ. The V end lost 5 bases, the J end lost 3 bases, and 17 bases lay between the germline ends. In DNA form, the CDR3 reads TGTGCCAGCAGCCGGGACTCCCAGGGCTACTACGAGCAGTACTTC. Its translation: CASSRDSQGYYEQYF.

Here the CDR3 DNA reads TGTGCCACCAGTGATAGAAGGGACGAGCAGTACTTC. It is translated as CATSDRRDEQYF. V usage is TRBV24-1 and J usage is TRBJ2-7, with D unclear. V lost 3 bases and J 5 bases, leaving 7 bases between the germline ends. The CDR3 contains 12 residues. Germline V gene sequence: CDR1 KGHDR, CDR2 SFDVKD.

The V and J genes are TRBV4-1 and TRBJ2-1; D unclear. CDR1 and CDR2 from the germline V gene are MGHRA and YSYEKL. This CDR3 region has 16 residues. V was pared by 0 bases and J by 4 bases, with 13 bases between. The CDR3 coding sequence is TGCGCCAGCAGCCAAGAGGAGACGCACTCTTACAATGAGCAGTTCTTC. Translation: CASSQEETHSYNEQFF.

The V gene is TRBV12-3 or TRBV12-4, the J gene TRBJ2-1; D remains ambiguous. Trimming removed 1 base at V and 8 bases at J, with 9 bases between. This CDR3 spans 13 amino acids. CDR3 sequence reads: CASSLDAVDEQFF. CDR3 sequence (DNA): TGTGCCAGCAGTTTAGACGCAGTAGATGAGCAGTTCTTC.